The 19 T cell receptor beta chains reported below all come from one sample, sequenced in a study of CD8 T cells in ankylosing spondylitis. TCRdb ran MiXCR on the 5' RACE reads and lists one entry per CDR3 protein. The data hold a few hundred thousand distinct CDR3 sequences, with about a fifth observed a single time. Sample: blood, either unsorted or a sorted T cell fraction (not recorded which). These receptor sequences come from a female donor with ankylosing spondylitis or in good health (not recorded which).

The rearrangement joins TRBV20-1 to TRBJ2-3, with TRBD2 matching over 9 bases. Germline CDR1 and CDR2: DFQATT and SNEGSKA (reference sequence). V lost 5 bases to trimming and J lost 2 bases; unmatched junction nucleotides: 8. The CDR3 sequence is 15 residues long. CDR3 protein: CSASRGGRATDTQYF. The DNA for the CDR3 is TGCAGTGCTTCGCGGGGCGGGAGGGCCACAGATACGCAGTATTTT.

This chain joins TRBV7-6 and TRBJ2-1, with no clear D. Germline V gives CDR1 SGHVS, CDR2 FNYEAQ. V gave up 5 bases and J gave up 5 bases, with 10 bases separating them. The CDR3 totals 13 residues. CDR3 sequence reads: CASSLPPHNEQFF. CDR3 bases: TGTGCCAGCAGCCTCCCCCCCCACAATGAGCAGTTCTTC.

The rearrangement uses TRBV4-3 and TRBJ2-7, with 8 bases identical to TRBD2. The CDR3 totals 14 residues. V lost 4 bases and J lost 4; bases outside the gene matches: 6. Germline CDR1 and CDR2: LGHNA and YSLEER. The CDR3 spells CASSPVRGGYEQYF. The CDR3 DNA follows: TGCGCCAGCAGCCCGGTTCGGGGGGGGTACGAGCAGTACTTC.

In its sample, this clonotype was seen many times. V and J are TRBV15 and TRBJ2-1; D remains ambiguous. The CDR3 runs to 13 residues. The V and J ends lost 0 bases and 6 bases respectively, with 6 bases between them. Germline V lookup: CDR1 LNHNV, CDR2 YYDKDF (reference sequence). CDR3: CATSRDPGNEQFF. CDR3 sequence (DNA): TGTGCCACCAGCAGAGATCCTGGCAATGAGCAGTTCTTC.

CDR3 nucleotide sequence: TGTGCCAGCAGTTACGTAGGGAAGGAGCAGTACTTC. Its translation is CASSYVGKEQYF. The chain recombines TRBV6-5 with TRBJ2-7; D remains ambiguous. Germline CDR1 is MNHEY and CDR2 is SVGAGI. V lost 2 bases to trimming and J lost 7 bases, with 9 bases between them. The CDR3 loop spans 12 amino acids.

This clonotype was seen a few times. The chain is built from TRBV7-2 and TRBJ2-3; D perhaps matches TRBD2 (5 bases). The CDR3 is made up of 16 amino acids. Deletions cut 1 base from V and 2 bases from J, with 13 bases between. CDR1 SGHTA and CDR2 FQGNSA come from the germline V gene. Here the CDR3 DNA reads TGTGCCAGCAGCTTAGGAGGGCAGAGATCCACAGATACGCAGTATTTT. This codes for CASSLGGQRSTDTQYF.

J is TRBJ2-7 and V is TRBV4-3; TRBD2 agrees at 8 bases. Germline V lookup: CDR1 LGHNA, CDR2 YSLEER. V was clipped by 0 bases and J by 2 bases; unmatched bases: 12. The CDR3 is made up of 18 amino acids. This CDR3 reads CASSQDRLSGSPTYEQYF. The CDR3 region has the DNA TGCGCCAGCAGCCAAGATCGTTTGAGCGGGAGCCCCACCTACGAGCAGTACTTC.

CDR3 DNA sequence: TGCAGTGCCCGCGGGGGGGAAAGTGGGACCTACGAGCAGTACTTC. As protein: CSARGGESGTYEQYF. The genes are TRBV20-1 and TRBJ2-7, with TRBD2 matching 9 bases. Germline CDR1 reads DFQATT; CDR2 reads SNEGSKA (reference sequence). Losses at the gene ends were 6 bases for V and 2 bases for J; bases not matched to a gene: 11. The CDR3 consists of 15 residues.

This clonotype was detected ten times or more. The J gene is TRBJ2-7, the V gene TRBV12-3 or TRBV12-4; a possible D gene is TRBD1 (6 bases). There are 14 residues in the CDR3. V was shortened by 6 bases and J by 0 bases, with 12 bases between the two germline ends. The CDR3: CASRSGASSYEQYF. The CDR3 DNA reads TGTGCCAGCAGATCAGGGGCGAGCTCCTACGAGCAGTACTTC.

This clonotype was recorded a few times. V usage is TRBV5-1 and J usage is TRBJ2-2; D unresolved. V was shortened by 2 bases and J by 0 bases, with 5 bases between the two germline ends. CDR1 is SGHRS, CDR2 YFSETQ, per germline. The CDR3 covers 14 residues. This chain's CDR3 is CASSLPTNTGELFF. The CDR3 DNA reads TGCGCCAGCAGCTTACCCACGAACACCGGGGAGCTGTTTTTT.

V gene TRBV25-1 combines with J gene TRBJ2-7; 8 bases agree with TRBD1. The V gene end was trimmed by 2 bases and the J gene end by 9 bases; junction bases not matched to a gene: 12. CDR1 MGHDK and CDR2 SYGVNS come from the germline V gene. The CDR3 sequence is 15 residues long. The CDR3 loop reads CASSEVAGGESPQYF. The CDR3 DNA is TGTGCCAGCAGTGAAGTGGCAGGGGGCGAAAGCCCGCAGTACTTC.

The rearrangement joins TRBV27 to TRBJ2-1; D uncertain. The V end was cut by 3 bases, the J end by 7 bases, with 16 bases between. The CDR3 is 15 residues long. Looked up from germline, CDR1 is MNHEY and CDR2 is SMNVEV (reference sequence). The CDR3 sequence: CASSFLGTHFNEQFF. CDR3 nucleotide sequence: TGTGCCAGCAGTTTCCTCGGAACCCACTTTAATGAGCAGTTCTTC.

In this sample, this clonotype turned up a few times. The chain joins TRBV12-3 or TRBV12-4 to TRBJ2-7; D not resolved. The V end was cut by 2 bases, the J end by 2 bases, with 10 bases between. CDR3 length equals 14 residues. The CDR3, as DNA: TGTGCCAGCAGTTTATCCCCTACCCCCTACGAGCAGTACTTC. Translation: CASSLSPTPYEQYF.

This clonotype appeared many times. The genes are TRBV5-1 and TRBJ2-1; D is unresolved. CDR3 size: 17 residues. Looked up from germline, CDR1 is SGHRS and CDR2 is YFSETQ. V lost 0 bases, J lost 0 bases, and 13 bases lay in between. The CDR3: CASSLGPGDSSYNEQFF. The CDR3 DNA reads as TGCGCCAGCAGCTTGGGCCCTGGCGATAGCTCCTACAATGAGCAGTTCTTC.

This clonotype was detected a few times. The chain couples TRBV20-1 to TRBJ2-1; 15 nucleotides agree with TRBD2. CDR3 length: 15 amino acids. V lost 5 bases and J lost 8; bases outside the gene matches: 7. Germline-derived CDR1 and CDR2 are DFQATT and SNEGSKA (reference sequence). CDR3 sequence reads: CSAHAGTSGRYEQFF. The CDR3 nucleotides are TGCAGTGCTCACGCCGGGACTAGCGGGAGGTATGAGCAGTTCTTC.

CDR3 sequence reads: CSARTDRRLDEQFF. The CDR3 DNA sequence: TGCAGTGCTAGAACGGACAGAAGGTTGGATGAGCAGTTCTTC. The chain recombines TRBV20-1 with TRBJ2-1; a possible D gene is TRBD1 (6 bases). Germline CDR1 DFQATT, CDR2 SNEGSKA (reference sequence). The V and J ends lost 2 bases and 8 bases respectively, with 16 bases between them. The CDR3 length is 14 residues.

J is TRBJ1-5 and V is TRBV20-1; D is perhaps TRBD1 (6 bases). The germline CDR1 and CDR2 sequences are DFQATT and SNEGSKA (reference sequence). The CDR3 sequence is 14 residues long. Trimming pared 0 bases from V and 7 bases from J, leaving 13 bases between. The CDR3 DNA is TGCAGTGCTAGAGAGGGCGGGGGGCGGCAGCCCCAGCATTTT. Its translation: CSAREGGGRQPQHF.

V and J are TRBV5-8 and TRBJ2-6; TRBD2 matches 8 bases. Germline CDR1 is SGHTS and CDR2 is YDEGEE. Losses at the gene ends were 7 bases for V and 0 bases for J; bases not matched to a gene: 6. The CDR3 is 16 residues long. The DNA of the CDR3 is TGTGCCAGCTCGGCGGGGACTAGCTCTGGGGCCAACGTCCTGACTTTC. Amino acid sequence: CASSAGTSSGANVLTF.

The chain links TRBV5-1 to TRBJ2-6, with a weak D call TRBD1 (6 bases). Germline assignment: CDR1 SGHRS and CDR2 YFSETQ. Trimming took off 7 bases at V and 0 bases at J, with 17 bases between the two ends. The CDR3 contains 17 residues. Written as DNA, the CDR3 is TGCGCCAGCCAGACAGGCGTTCTCTTCTCTGGGGCCAACGTCCTGACTTTC. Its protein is CASQTGVLFSGANVLTF.